A single sample is the source of the 24 T cell receptor beta chains below, sequenced in a study of blood T cell repertoires in COVID-19. Sequencing was performed with immunoSEQ multiplex PCR; in TCRdb, only in-frame clones are kept and a portion is missing. The sample shows 110,000 to 150,000 clones, roughly 84% of them seen only once. Sequences were obtained from peripheral blood. The receptors were gathered from a human donor in a cohort sampled during active COVID-19.

The chain has TRBV28 and TRBJ2-1, with 7 bases lining up with TRBD1. Germline-derived CDR1 and CDR2 are MDHEN and SYDVKM. The V and J ends lost 6 bases and 5 bases, in that order; junction bases with no gene match: 7. The CDR3 runs to 14 residues. The CDR3 here is CASSRQGYNNEQFF. CDR3 nucleotide sequence: TGTGCCAGCAGCCGACAGGGCTACAACAATGAGCAGTTCTTC. Drawing the rest from reference TRBV28 and TRBJ2-1, the complete variable domain is DVKVTQSSRYLVKRTGEKVFLECVQDMDHENMFWYRQDPGLGLRLIYFSYDVKMKEKGDIPEGYSVSREKKERFSLILESASTNQTSMYLCASSRQGYNNEQFFGPGTRLTVL.

The rearrangement joins TRBV18 to TRBJ1-3; 8 bases are a match to TRBD1. Germline V gives CDR1 KGHSH, CDR2 LQKENI. The CDR3 consists of 16 residues. The V and J ends lost 2 bases and 6 bases, in that order; junction bases with no gene match: 9. The CDR3 DNA reads TGTGCCAGCTCACCATCGCCCGGGACAGGTGTAAACACCATATATTTT. Protein sequence: CASSPSPGTGVNTIYF.

This chain joins TRBV2 and TRBJ2-7; the D is unclear. The V end lost 6 bases, the J end lost 1 base, and 7 bases lay between the germline ends. Per germline, CDR1 SNHLY and CDR2 FYNNEI. The CDR3 is made up of 12 amino acids. The CDR3 bases are TGTGCCAGCAGGGGCAGATCCTACGAGCAGTACTTC. This encodes CASRGRSYEQYF.

The genes are TRBV21-1 and TRBJ2-1; the table's D call TRBD1 went unverified against the DNA. TRBV21-1 is a documented pseudogene. This CDR3 has 13 residues. This CDR3 reads CASNIDRGNEQFF. The CDR3 DNA sequence: TGTGCCAGCAACATTGACAGGGGCAATGAGCAGTTCTTC.

This clone was recorded once. The chain has TRBV3-1 (or the pseudogene TRBV3-2) and TRBJ1-3, with D perhaps matching TRBD1 (5 bases). Trimming stripped 2 bases from V and 3 bases from J, with 11 bases between. The germline CDR1 and CDR2 sequences are LGHDT and YNNKEL (reference sequence). The CDR3 runs 15 residues. The CDR3 sequence is CASSQRTGLGNTIYF. In DNA, the CDR3 is TGTGCCAGCAGCCAACGAACGGGACTTGGAAACACCATATATTTT.

The chain uses TRBV5-4 and TRBJ2-2; TRBD1 might be the D (6 bases). V gave up 2 bases and J gave up 7 bases, with 15 bases separating them. The CDR3 covers 15 residues. Germline CDR1 SGHNT, CDR2 YYREEE (reference sequence). The CDR3 sequence: CASSFSPGVNGELFF. The CDR3 DNA is TGTGCCAGCAGCTTTTCCCCAGGGGTAAACGGGGAGCTGTTTTTT.

This chain uses TRBV5-6 with TRBJ1-4; TRBD1 might be the D (5 bases). The CDR3 has 16 amino acids. V gave up 0 bases and J gave up 5 bases, with 14 bases separating them. Germline-derived CDR1 and CDR2 are SGHDT and YYEEEE. The chain's CDR3 is CASSLAGGAKNEKLFF. For the CDR3, the DNA is TGTGCCAGCAGCTTGGCCGGCGGGGCGAAGAATGAAAAACTGTTTTTT.

This chain connects TRBV3-1 (or the pseudogene TRBV3-2) to TRBJ2-2; possible D gene TRBD1, 6 bases. The CDR3 is 15 amino acids. In germline, CDR1 is LGHDT, CDR2 YNNKEL (reference sequence). With 5 bases removed from V and 6 bases from J, the gap between germline ends came to 16 bases. CDR3 nucleotide sequence: TGTGCCAGCAGCAAAGGACAGACCTGGTCCGGGGAGCTGTTTTTT. Encoded protein: CASSKGQTWSGELFF.

V and J are TRBV29-1 and TRBJ1-2; 8 bases match TRBD1. Germline trimming cut 7 bases from V and 4 bases from J; bases unmatched to any gene: 5. This CDR3 comprises 12 residues. Germline lookup yields CDR1 SQVTM and CDR2 ANQGSEA. The CDR3 spells CSDRQGLYGYTF. The CDR3 DNA reads as TGCAGCGACCGACAGGGGCTCTATGGCTACACCTTC.

The chain couples TRBV5-6 to TRBJ2-7, with 8 bases aligning to TRBD2. Germline trimming cut 3 bases from V and 4 bases from J; bases unmatched to any gene: 9. Germline assignment: CDR1 SGHDT and CDR2 YYEEEE. The CDR3 covers 15 residues. This CDR3 is CASSYRAIAGYEQYF. The CDR3 bases are TGTGCCAGCAGCTATAGGGCCATAGCGGGATACGAGCAGTACTTC.

The chain recombines TRBV19 with TRBJ1-4; D might be TRBD1 (5 bases). Germline V gives CDR1 LNHDA, CDR2 SQIVND (reference sequence). The CDR3 is 21 residues long. The V and J ends lost 3 bases and 2 bases respectively, with 28 bases between them. The CDR3 protein is CASSMATGRGGFGYTNEKLFF. The CDR3 nucleotides read TGTGCCAGTAGTATGGCTACAGGAAGGGGAGGGTTTGGATATACTAATGAAAAACTGTTTTTT.

The gene calls are TRBV19 and TRBJ2-5; D is perhaps TRBD1 (6 bases). The CDR3 runs to 13 residues. CDR1 is LNHDA and CDR2 is SQIVND in the germline V gene (reference sequence). The V gene lost 3 bases and the J gene lost 4 bases, with 9 bases spanning the gap. The CDR3 region has the DNA TGTGCCAGTAGTATTAGGGGGAGAGAGACCCAGTACTTC. It encodes CASSIRGRETQYF. The entire variable domain, with the rest obtained from reference TRBV19 and TRBJ2-5, is as follows: DGGITQSPKYLFRKEGQNVTLSCEQNLNHDAMYWYRQDPGQGLRLIYYSQIVNDFQKGDIAEGYSVSREKKESFPLTVTSAQKNPTAFYLCASSIRGRETQYFGPGTRLLVL.

The rearrangement uses TRBV7-2 and TRBJ2-3; D is perhaps TRBD2 (6 bases). The CDR3 runs 15 residues. The germline V and J ends were trimmed by 5 bases and 0 bases, with 12 bases remaining between them. The germline gives CDR1 SGHTA, CDR2 FQGNSA. CDR3 DNA: TGTGCCAGCAGCCCACCGGGACTTAGCACAGATACGCAGTATTTT. Amino acids: CASSPPGLSTDTQYF.

CDR3 region: CASSFSGSRDEKLFF. The CDR3 nucleotides are TGTGCCAGCAGCTTTTCGGGATCTCGTGATGAAAAACTGTTTTTT. This sequence joins TRBV11-2 and TRBJ1-4; D is undetermined. This CDR3 has 15 residues. The V gene lost 3 bases and the J gene lost 6 bases, with 14 bases spanning the gap. Per the germline V gene, CDR1 is SGHAT and CDR2 is FQNNGV.

The chain has TRBV5-6 and TRBJ2-1; 9 bases are a match to TRBD2. The CDR3 has 16 residues. V shed 5 bases, J shed 2 bases, and the junction held 8 bases outside the gene matches. Germline assignment: CDR1 SGHDT and CDR2 YYEEEE. The CDR3 protein is CASSPVRGGAYNEQFF. The DNA of the CDR3 is TGTGCCAGCAGTCCCGTGCGGGGGGGCGCCTACAATGAGCAGTTCTTC.

The chain combines TRBV28 with TRBJ1-1; D may be TRBD1 (6 bases). From germline, CDR1 is MDHEN and CDR2 SYDVKM. The CDR3 extends over 13 amino acids. V was pared by 5 bases and J by 10 bases, with 17 bases between. DNA of the CDR3: TGTGCCAGCAGTCCCCACAGGGAACGCGGAGCTTTCTTT. This translates into CASSPHRERGAFF.

The chain combines TRBV7-9 with TRBJ2-3; TRBD2 agrees at 7 bases. Trimming at V came to 0 bases and at J to 1 base, leaving 7 bases not matched to a gene. The CDR3 covers 17 residues. Germline V CDR1 and CDR2: SEHNR, FQNEAQ (reference sequence). The CDR3 region has the DNA TGTGCCAGCAGCTTAGCGCGGGGGAAAAGGGGCACAGATACGCAGTATTTT. Encoded protein: CASSLARGKRGTDTQYF.

This sequence joins TRBV6-5 and TRBJ2-7, with a tentative D call TRBD2 (7 bases). V lost 6 bases to trimming and J lost 5 bases, with 17 bases between them. This CDR3 region has 14 residues. CDR1 and CDR2 (germline): MNHEY, SVGAGI. CDR3 region: CASRISGGGNEQYF. The CDR3 bases are TGTGCCAGCAGGATCTCGGGGGGCGGCAACGAGCAGTACTTC.

There are a few counts of this clone. V and J are TRBV11-2 and TRBJ2-5; 8 bases are shared with TRBD2. The germline V gene encodes CDR1 SGHAT and CDR2 FQNNGV. With V trimmed by 3 bases and J by 0 bases, 3 bases remained unmatched. There are 15 residues in the CDR3. The DNA of the CDR3 is TGTGCCAGCAGCTTTCGCGGGGGGTACCAAGAGACCCAGTACTTC. Its protein is CASSFRGGYQETQYF.

This sequence joins TRBV27 and TRBJ2-2, with 9 bases matching TRBD1. Germline CDR1 and CDR2: MNHEY and SMNVEV (reference sequence). The CDR3 is 16 residues long. V was pared by 5 bases and J by 2 bases, with 6 bases of the junction left unmatched. CDR3 protein: CASSRSTGGNTGELFF. DNA of the CDR3: TGTGCCAGCAGTCGATCTACAGGGGGCAACACCGGGGAGCTGTTTTTT.

The count of this clone is one. The genes are TRBV19 and TRBJ1-5; 7 positions match TRBD1. In germline, CDR1 is LNHDA, CDR2 SQIVND (reference sequence). Losses at the gene ends were 3 bases for V and 4 bases for J; bases not matched to a gene: 6. The length of the CDR3 is 15 residues. This CDR3 is CASSMPGQQNQPQHF. DNA for the CDR3: TGTGCCAGTAGTATGCCGGGACAGCAAAATCAGCCCCAGCATTTT.

This rearrangement joins TRBV7-2 to TRBJ1-1; weak D call: TRBD1 (5 bases). CDR1 is SGHTA and CDR2 is FQGNSA in the germline V gene. V lost 0 bases and J lost 1, with 9 bases in between. The CDR3 consists of 15 residues. The CDR3 region is CASSLAGRRNTEAFF. The CDR3 nucleotides read TGTGCCAGCAGCTTAGCGGGGCGGAGGAACACTGAAGCTTTCTTT.

This rearrangement joins TRBV19 to TRBJ2-2; a weak D match, TRBD1 (6 bases). The CDR3 runs 16 residues. The V end lost 10 bases, the J end lost 0 bases, and 18 bases lay between the germline ends. Germline V gene lookup returns CDR1 LNHDA and CDR2 SQIVND (reference sequence). The CDR3 here is CATRDIPWSNTGELFF. CDR3 DNA sequence: TGTGCCACCCGGGACATCCCCTGGTCGAACACCGGGGAGCTGTTTTTT.

The CDR3 region is CASSRAENTEAFF. CDR3 sequence (DNA): TGTGCCAGCAGTCGCGCGGAGAACACTGAAGCTTTCTTT. J is TRBJ1-1 and V is TRBV2, with D unclear. The CDR3 totals 13 residues. The V end lost 5 bases, the J end lost 1 base, and 8 bases lay between the germline ends. Germline V lookup: CDR1 SNHLY, CDR2 FYNNEI.